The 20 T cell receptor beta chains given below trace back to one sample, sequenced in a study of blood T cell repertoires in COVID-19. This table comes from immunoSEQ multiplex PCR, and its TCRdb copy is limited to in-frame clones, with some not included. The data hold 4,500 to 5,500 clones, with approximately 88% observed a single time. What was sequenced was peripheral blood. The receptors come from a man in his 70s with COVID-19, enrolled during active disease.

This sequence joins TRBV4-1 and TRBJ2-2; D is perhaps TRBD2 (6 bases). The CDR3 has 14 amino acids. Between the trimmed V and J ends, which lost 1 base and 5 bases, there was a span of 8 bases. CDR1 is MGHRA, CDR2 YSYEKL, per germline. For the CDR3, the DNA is TGCGCCAGCAGCCAAGGAAGCGGGACCGGGGAGCTGTTTTTT. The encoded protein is CASSQGSGTGELFF.

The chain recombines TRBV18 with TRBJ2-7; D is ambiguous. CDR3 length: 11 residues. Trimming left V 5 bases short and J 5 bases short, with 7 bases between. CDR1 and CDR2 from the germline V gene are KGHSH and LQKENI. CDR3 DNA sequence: TGTGCCAGCTCAACTCTGGACGAGCAGTACTTC. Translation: CASSTLDEQYF.

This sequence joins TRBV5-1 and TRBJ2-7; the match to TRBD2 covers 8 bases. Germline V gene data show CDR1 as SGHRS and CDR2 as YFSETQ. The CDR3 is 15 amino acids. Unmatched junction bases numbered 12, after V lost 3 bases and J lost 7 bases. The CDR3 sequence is CASSSVTSGTGEQYF. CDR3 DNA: TGCGCCAGCAGCTCCGTTACTAGCGGAACGGGTGAGCAGTACTTC. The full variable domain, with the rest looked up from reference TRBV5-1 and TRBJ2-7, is KAGVTQTPRYLIKTRGQQVTLSCSPISGHRSVSWYQQTPGQGLQFLFEYFSETQRNKGNFPGRFSGRQFSNSRSEMNVSTLELGDSALYLCASSSVTSGTGEQYFGPGTRLTVT.

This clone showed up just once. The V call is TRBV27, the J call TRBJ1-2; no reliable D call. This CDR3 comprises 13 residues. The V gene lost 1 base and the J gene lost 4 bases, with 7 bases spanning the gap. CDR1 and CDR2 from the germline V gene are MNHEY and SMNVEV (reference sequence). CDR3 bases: TGTGCCAGCAGTTTATTGGGCAGCTATGGCTACACCTTC. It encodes CASSLLGSYGYTF.

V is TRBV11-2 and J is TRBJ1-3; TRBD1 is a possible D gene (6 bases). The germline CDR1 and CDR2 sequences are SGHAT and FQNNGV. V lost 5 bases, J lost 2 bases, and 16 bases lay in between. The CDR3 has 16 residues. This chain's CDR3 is CASSPQTRGAGNTIYF. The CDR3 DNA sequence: TGTGCCAGCAGCCCCCAGACCAGGGGCGCTGGAAACACCATATATTTT.

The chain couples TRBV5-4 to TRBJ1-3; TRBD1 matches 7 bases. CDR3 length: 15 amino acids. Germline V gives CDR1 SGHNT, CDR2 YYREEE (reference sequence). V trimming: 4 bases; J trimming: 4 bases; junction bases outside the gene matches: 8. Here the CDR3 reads CASSPGAGGGNTIYF. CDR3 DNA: TGTGCCAGCAGCCCGGGAGCAGGGGGGGGAAACACCATATATTTT.

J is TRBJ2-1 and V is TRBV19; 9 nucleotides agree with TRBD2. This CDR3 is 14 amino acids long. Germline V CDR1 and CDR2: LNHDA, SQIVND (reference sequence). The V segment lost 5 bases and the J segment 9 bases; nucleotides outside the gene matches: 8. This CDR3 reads CASSQTSGLGEQFF. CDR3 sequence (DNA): TGTGCCAGTAGTCAGACTAGCGGACTCGGTGAGCAGTTCTTC.

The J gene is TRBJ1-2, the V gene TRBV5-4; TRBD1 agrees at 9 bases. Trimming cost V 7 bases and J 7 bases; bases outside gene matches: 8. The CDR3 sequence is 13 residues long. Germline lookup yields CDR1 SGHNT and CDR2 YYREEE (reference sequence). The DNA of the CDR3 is TGTGCCAGCTGGAACAGGGGGCGTCGTGGCTACACCTTC. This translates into CASWNRGRRGYTF.

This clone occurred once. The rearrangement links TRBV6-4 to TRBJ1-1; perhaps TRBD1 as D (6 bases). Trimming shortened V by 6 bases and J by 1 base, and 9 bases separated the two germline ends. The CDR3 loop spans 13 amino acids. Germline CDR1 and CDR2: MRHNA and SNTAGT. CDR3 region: CASRRQENTEAFF. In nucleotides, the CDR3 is TGTGCCAGCAGACGACAGGAGAACACTGAAGCTTTCTTT.

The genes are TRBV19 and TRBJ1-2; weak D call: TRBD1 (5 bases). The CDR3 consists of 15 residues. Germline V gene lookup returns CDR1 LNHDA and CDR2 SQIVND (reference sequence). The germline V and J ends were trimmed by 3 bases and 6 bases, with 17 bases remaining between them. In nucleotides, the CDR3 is TGTGCCAGTAGTATTGTCGGCAGGGCCAAGAATGGCTACACCTTC. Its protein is CASSIVGRAKNGYTF.

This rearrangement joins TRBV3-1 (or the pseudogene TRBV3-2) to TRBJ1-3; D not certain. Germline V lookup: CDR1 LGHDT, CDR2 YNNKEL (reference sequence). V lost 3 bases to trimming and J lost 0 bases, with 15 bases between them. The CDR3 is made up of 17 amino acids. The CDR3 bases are TGTGCCAGCAGCCATCGTTCACACAGAAGCTCTGGAAACACCATATATTTT. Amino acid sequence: CASSHRSHRSSGNTIYF.

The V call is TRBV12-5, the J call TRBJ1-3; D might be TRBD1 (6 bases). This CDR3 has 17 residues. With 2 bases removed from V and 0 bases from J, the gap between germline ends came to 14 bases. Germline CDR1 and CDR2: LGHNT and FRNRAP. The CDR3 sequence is CASGLTPDSSSGNTIYF. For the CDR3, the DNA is TGTGCTAGTGGTTTGACCCCGGACAGTAGCTCTGGAAACACCATATATTTT.

CDR3 DNA: TGTGCCAGCAGCTTTCAGGGGTTCTACAATGAGCAGTTCTTC. Amino acid sequence: CASSFQGFYNEQFF. This chain connects TRBV7-2 to TRBJ2-1; TRBD1 might be the D (6 bases). V was pared by 3 bases and J by 3 bases, with 9 bases between. From germline, CDR1 is SGHTA and CDR2 FQGNSA. The CDR3 length is 14 residues.

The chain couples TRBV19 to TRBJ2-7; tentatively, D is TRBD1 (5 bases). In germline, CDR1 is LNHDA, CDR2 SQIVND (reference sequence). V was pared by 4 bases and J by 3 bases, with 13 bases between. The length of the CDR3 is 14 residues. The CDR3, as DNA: TGTGCCAGTAGTAGACAGCAGGGTTTCTACGAGCAGTACTTC. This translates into CASSRQQGFYEQYF.

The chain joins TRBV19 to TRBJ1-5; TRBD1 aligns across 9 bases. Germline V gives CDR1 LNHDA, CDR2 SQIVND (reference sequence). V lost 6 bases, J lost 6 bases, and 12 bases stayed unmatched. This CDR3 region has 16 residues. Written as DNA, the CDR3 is TGTGCCAGTAGCCCACAGGGGGCCGGATTAGGTCAGCCCCAGCATTTT. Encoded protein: CASSPQGAGLGQPQHF.

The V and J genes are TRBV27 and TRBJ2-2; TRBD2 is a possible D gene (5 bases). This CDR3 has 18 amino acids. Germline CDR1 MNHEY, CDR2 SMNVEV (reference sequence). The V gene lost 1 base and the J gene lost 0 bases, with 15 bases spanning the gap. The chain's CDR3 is CASSLLWEWGANTGELFF. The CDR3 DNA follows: TGTGCCAGCAGTTTATTATGGGAATGGGGAGCGAACACCGGGGAGCTGTTTTTT.

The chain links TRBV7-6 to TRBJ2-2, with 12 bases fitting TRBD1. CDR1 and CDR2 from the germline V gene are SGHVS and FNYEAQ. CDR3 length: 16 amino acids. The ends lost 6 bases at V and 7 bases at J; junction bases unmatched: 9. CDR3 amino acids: CASRPRGQGAGGELFF. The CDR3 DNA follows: TGTGCCAGCAGGCCCCGGGGACAGGGGGCTGGCGGGGAGCTGTTTTTT.

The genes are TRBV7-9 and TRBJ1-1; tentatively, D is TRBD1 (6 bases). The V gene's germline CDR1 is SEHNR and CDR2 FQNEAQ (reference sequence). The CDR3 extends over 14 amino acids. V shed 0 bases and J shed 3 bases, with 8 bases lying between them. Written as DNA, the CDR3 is TGTGCCAGCAGCTTAGCCCAGGGGTACACTGAAGCTTTCTTT. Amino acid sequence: CASSLAQGYTEAFF.

CDR3 sequence reads: CATSDPGLGGNEQFF. CDR3 in DNA: TGTGCCACCAGTGATCCTGGACTAGGTGGTAATGAGCAGTTCTTC. The rearrangement links TRBV24-1 to TRBJ2-1, with 7 bases aligning to TRBD2. The CDR3 length is 15 residues. After removal of 3 bases from V and 7 bases from J, the junction contained 8 bases not matched to a gene. Germline V lookup: CDR1 KGHDR, CDR2 SFDVKD.

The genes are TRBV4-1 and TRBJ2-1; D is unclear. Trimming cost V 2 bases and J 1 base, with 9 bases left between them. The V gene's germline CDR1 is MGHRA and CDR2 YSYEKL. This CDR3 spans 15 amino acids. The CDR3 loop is CASSQITVSYNEQFF. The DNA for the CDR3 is TGCGCCAGCAGCCAAATAACAGTTTCCTACAATGAGCAGTTCTTC.